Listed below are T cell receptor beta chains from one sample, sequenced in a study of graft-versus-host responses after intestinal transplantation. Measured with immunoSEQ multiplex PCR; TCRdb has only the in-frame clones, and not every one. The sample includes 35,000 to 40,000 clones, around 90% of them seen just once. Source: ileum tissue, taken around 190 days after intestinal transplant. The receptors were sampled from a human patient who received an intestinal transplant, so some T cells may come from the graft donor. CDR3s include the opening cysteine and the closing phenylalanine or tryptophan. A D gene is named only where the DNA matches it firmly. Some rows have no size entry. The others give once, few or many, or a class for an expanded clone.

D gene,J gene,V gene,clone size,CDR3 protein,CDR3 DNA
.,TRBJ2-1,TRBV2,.,CASNWGSGEQFF,TGTGCCAGCAACTGGGGGTCGGGTGAGCAGTTCTTC
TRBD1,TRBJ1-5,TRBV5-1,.,CASSLGTGDNQPQHF,TGCGCCAGCAGCTTGGGGACAGGGGACAATCAGCCCCAGCATTTT
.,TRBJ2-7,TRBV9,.,CASSRGGGAGEVYEQYF,TGTGCCAGCAGCCGAGGGGGTGGGGCGGGAGAGGTGTATGAGCAGTACTTC
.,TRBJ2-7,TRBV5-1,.,CASSLYVGLGRNDYEQYF,TGCGCCAGCAGCTTGTATGTGGGGTTGGGCAGAAATGACTACGAGCAGTACTTC
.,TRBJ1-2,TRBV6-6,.,CASARRDDYGYTF,TGTGCCAGCGCTCGCCGGGACGACTATGGCTACACCTTC
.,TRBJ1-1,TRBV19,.,CASSSQTGGLSFF,TGTGCCAGTAGTTCACAGACAGGTGGTCTTTCTTTCTTT
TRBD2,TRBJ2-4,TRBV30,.,CAWSVGGGNIQYF,TGTGCCTGGAGTGTCGGGGGGGGAAACATTCAGTACTTC
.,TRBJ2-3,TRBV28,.,CASTGASFTDTQYF,TGTGCCAGCACGGGGGCTAGCTTCACAGATACGCAGTATTTT
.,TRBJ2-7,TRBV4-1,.,CASSQVWQYSYEQYF,TGCGCCAGCAGCCAAGTGTGGCAATACTCCTACGAGCAGTACTTC
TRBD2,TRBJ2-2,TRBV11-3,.,CASSNDRTSGSTGELFF,TGTGCCAGCAGTAATGACAGGACTAGCGGGAGTACCGGGGAGCTGTTTTTT
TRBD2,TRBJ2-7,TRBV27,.,CASSFSPGPGGYEQYF,TGTGCCAGCAGTTTTTCACCGGGACCGGGGGGCTACGAGCAGTACTTC
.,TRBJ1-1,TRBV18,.,CASSAAGSNTEAFF,TGTGCCAGCTCAGCCGCCGGCTCCAACACTGAAGCTTTCTTT
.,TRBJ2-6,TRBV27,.,CASSISAVSGANVLTF,TGTGCCAGCAGCATAAGTGCAGTCTCTGGGGCCAACGTCCTGACTTTC
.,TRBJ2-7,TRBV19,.,CASSIGTNYEQYF,TGTGCCAGTAGTATCGGGACAAACTACGAGCAGTACTTC
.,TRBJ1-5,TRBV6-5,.,CASSYKFGVGQPQHF,TGTGCCAGCAGTTACAAGTTCGGGGTAGGCCAGCCCCAGCATTTT
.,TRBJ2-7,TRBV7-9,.,CASSLDLGANNEQYF,TGTGCCAGCAGCTTAGATTTGGGGGCGAACAACGAGCAGTACTTC
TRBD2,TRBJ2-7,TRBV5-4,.,CASSFSGGAYEQYF,TGTGCCAGCAGCTTTAGCGGGGGGGCCTACGAGCAGTACTTC
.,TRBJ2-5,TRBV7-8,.,CASSLGPGRETQYF,TGTGCCAGCAGCTTGGGTCCGGGGCGAGAGACCCAGTACTTC
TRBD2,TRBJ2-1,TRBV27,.,CASSSPSGVPHEQFF,TGTGCCAGCAGTTCACCTAGCGGGGTCCCCCATGAGCAGTTCTTC
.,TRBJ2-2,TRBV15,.,CATGRRAELFF,TGTGCCACCGGGCGACGGGCGGAGCTGTTTTTT
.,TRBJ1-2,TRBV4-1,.,CASSQDGVGPEPNYGYTF,TGCGCCAGCAGCCAAGATGGCGTAGGCCCTGAACCTAACTATGGCTACACCTTC
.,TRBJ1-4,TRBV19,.,CASNPTETEKLFF,TGTGCCAGTAACCCGACAGAGACTGAAAAACTGTTTTTT
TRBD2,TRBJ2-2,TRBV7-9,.,CASSQGLAGSTGELFF,TGTGCCAGCAGCCAGGGACTAGCGGGATCCACCGGGGAGCTGTTTTTT
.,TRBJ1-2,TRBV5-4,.,CASREGWGYGYTF,TGTGCCAGCAGAGAAGGGTGGGGCTATGGCTACACCTTC
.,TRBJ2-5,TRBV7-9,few,CASSSDNQETQYF,TGTGCCAGCAGCTCGGACAACCAAGAGACCCAGTACTTC
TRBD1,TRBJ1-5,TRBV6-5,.,CASRPGQENQPQHF,TGTGCCAGCAGGCCGGGACAGGAGAATCAGCCCCAGCATTTT
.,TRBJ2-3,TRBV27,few,CASKALNADTQYF,TGTGCCAGCAAGGCCCTCAACGCAGATACGCAGTATTTT
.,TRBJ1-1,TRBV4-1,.,CASSHPGGITEAFF,TGCGCCAGCAGCCACCCCGGGGGAATCACTGAAGCTTTCTTT
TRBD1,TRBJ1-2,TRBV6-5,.,CATRDRANYGYTF,TGTGCCACCAGGGACAGAGCTAACTATGGCTACACCTTC
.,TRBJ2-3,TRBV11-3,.,CASSLGQSPTDTQYF,TGTGCCAGCAGCTTAGGACAGTCGCCCACAGATACGCAGTATTTT
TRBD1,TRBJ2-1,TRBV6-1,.,CASSSQDRPYNEQFF,TGTGCCAGCAGTTCTCAGGACAGGCCCTACAATGAGCAGTTCTTC
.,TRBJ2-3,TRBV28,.,CASSSTRGGITDTQYF,TGTGCCAGCAGTTCAACTCGTGGCGGGATCACAGATACGCAGTATTTT
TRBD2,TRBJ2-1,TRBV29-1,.,CSVWGLAETGEQFF,TGCAGCGTGTGGGGACTAGCGGAAACGGGTGAGCAGTTCTTC
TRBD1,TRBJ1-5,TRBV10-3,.,CAIRSDRDSNQPQHF,TGTGCCATCAGGTCGGACAGGGATAGCAATCAGCCCCAGCATTTT
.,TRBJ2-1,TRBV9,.,CASSVEGLGNEQFF,TGTGCCAGCAGCGTTGAGGGGTTGGGCAATGAGCAGTTCTTC
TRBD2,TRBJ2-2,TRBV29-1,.,CSVPHLAAGELFF,TGCAGCGTTCCCCACCTAGCGGCCGGGGAGCTGTTTTTT
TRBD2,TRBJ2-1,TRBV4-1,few,CASSQEAGTYNEQFF,TGCGCCAGCAGCCAAGAAGCGGGGACCTACAATGAGCAGTTCTTC
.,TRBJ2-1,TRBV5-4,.,CASSLDINEQFF,TGTGCCAGCAGCTTGGACATCAATGAGCAGTTCTTC
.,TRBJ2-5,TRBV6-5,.,CASRSMETQYF,TGTGCCAGCAGGAGCATGGAGACCCAGTACTTC
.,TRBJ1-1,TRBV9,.,CASSVVEGTEAFF,TGTGCCAGCAGCGTAGTTGAGGGCACTGAAGCTTTCTTT
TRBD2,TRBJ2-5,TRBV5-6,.,CASSIPGGGNQETQYF,TGTGCCAGCAGCATCCCTGGCGGGGGGAACCAAGAGACCCAGTACTTC
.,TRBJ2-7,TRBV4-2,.,CASSQGGNSYEQYF,TGTGCCAGCAGCCAAGGCGGAAACTCCTACGAGCAGTACTTC
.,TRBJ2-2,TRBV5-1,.,CASSLSTGELFF,TGCGCCAGCAGCTTGAGCACCGGGGAGCTGTTTTTT
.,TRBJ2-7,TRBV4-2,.,CASSHRSPYEQYF,TGTGCCAGCAGCCACCGCAGCCCCTACGAGCAGTACTTC
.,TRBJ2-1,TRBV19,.,CASTIGGTPYNEQFF,TGTGCCAGTACCATAGGAGGGACACCTTACAATGAGCAGTTCTTC
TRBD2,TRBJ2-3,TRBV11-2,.,CASSLAGGTSHTDTQYF,TGTGCCAGCAGCTTAGCTGGTGGGACTAGCCACACAGATACGCAGTATTTT
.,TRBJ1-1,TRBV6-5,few,CASSYSAGEHTEAFF,TGTGCCAGCAGTTACTCGGCAGGGGAACACACTGAAGCTTTCTTT
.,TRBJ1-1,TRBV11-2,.,CASSPRDTEAFF,TGTGCCAGCAGCCCGCGTGACACTGAAGCTTTCTTT
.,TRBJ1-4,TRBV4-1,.,CASSSGDGGEKLFF,TGCGCCAGCAGCTCGGGAGATGGAGGTGAAAAACTGTTTTTT
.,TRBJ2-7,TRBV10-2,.,CASRGAAYEQYF,TGCGCCAGCAGAGGGGCTGCCTACGAGCAGTACTTC
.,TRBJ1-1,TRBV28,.,CASILSTEAFF,TGTGCCAGCATCCTGAGCACTGAAGCTTTCTTT
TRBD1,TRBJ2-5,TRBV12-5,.,CASGRDSWETQYF,TGTGCTAGTGGACGGGACAGTTGGGAGACCCAGTACTTC
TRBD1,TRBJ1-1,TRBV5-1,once,CASSFYRGVNTEAFF,TGCGCCAGCAGCTTCTACAGGGGAGTTAACACTGAAGCTTTCTTT
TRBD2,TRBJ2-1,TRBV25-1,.,CASRDVGTSSRNEQFF,TGTGCCAGCAGGGACGTCGGGACTAGCAGCCGCAATGAGCAGTTCTTC
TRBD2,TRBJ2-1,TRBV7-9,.,CASSSTETSGRGYNEQFF,TGTGCCAGCAGCTCCACAGAGACTAGCGGGAGGGGCTACAATGAGCAGTTCTTC
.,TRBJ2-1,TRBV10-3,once,CAITQGMAHEQFF,TGTGCCATCACCCAGGGTATGGCACATGAGCAGTTCTTC
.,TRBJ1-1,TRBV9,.,CASSATHWGTEAFF,TGTGCCAGCAGCGCCACACATTGGGGCACTGAAGCTTTCTTT